This T cell receptor (beta chain) is drawn from a study of cytomegalovirus exposure and HLA in healthy donors. Study results and limitations: Later analysis demonstrated an association between a missense DCLRE1C variant and TCR beta V- and J-gene trimming. It was confirmed in vitro that three of the CMV-associated chains were specific for CMV antigens. In a later analysis, HLA-associated beta chains showed higher expansion and lower generation probabilities than comparable chains.

This clone came up a few times. As yet, its antigen is unknown. With 60 Vbeta and 13 Jbeta primers, the PCR was carried out. Libraries were prepared by immunoSEQ multiplex PCR; TCRdb keeps only in-frame clonotypes and omits some of them. The sample has 120,000 to 150,000 clones, about 80% seen once. This CDR3 contains 14 residues. Trimming cost V 6 bases and J 9 bases; bases outside gene matches: 13. Germline CDR1 is MNHEY and CDR2 is SVGAGI. This clonotype was sampled from a woman in her twenties or thirties in good health and CMV-seronegative. The sequenced sample consisted of PBMCs. The chain recombines TRBV6-5 with TRBJ2-5; 7 bases are shared with TRBD1. CDR3 nucleotides: TGTGCCAGCAGCCGGACAGGCCCCCGAGGGGCCCAGTACTTC. This gives the protein CASSRTGPRGAQYF.